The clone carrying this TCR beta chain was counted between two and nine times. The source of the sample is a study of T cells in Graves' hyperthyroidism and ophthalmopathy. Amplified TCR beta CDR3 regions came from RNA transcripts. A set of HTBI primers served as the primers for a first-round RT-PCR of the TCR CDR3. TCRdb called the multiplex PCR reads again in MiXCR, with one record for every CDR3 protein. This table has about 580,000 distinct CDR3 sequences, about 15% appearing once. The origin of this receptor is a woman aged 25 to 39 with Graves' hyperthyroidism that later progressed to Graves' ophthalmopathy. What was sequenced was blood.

For the CDR3, the DNA is TGCAGTGCTAGAGAGGCAGGGAGGGCCATCTACAATGAGCAGTTCTTC. This gives the protein CSAREAGRAIYNEQFF. The V gene is TRBV20-1, the J gene TRBJ2-1; 7 bases are shared with TRBD2. V lost 0 bases and J lost 3; bases outside the gene matches: 8. This CDR3 is built from 16 residues. Germline-derived CDR1 and CDR2 are DFQATT and SNEGSKA (reference sequence).